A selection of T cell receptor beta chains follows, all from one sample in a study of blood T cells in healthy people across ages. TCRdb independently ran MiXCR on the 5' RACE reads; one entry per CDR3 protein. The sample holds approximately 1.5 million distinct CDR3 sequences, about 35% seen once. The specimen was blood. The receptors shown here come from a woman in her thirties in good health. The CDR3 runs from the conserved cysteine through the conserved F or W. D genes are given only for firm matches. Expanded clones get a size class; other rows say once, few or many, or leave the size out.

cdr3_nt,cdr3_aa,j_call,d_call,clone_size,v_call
TGTGCCAGCAGCCAAGGGTCCTCACGGCAGTACTTC,CASSQGSSRQYF,TRBJ2-7,NA,few,TRBV3-1
TGCGCCAGCAGCATACAGACTAGCGGGGGGTTTGCAGATACGCAGTATTTT,CASSIQTSGGFADTQYF,TRBJ2-3,TRBD2,NA,TRBV5-1
TGCGCCAGCAGCTTGAGAACCGGGACAAAACCCACTGAAGCTTTCTTT,CASSLRTGTKPTEAFF,TRBJ1-1,NA,few,TRBV5-1
TGTGCCAGCGGTCGGTGGGACATTTCCTACGAGCAGTACTTC,CASGRWDISYEQYF,TRBJ2-7,NA,NA,TRBV28
TGTGCCAGCAGTTTCTCCTCGACAATGAACACTGAAGCTTTCTTT,CASSFSSTMNTEAFF,TRBJ1-1,NA,NA,TRBV27
TGCAGCGTCGGGTGGTCGGGGGGTAACTATGGCTACACCTTC,CSVGWSGGNYGYTF,TRBJ1-2,NA,many,TRBV29-1
TGTGCCACCAGCAGGCTCGACAACAACGAGCAGTACTTC,CATSRLDNNEQYF,TRBJ2-7,NA,NA,TRBV15
TGTGCCATCAGTGATAGCAGGGCGGGGAACACTGAAGCTTTCTTT,CAISDSRAGNTEAFF,TRBJ1-1,NA,NA,TRBV10-3
TGCGCCAGCAGCCGGGACTCAAGAGGGGAGACCCAGTACTTC,CASSRDSRGETQYF,TRBJ2-5,NA,few,TRBV5-1
TGTGCCAGCAGCCCCGGACAGGGCCAGACCCAGTACTTC,CASSPGQGQTQYF,TRBJ2-5,TRBD1,few,TRBV7-2
TGTGCCATCAGTACAGGGGGAGGAACTGAAGCTTTCTTT,CAISTGGGTEAFF,TRBJ1-1,TRBD1,NA,TRBV10-3
TGTGCCAGCAGTCTTAGCGGGGAGAAACAAGAGACCCAGTACTTC,CASSLSGEKQETQYF,TRBJ2-5,TRBD2,NA,TRBV11-2
TGTGCCAGCAGTTCCCTCCGGGAGGGACTACAAGAGACCCAGTACTTC,CASSSLREGLQETQYF,TRBJ2-5,TRBD2,NA,TRBV12-3/TRBV12-4
TGTGCCAGCAGCTATGCTAGCGGGGGGGCGGCTGGCACAGATACGCAGTATTTT,CASSYASGGAAGTDTQYF,TRBJ2-3,TRBD2,NA,TRBV7-3
TGTGCCAGCAGCCCCCCCTGGACAGGGGGCAATAAAGCTTTCTTT,CASSPPWTGGNKAFF,TRBJ1-1,TRBD1,NA,TRBV28
TGCGCCAGCAGCTTGTCAAGGGGTATAGCGGAGACCCAGTACTTC,CASSLSRGIAETQYF,TRBJ2-5,NA,NA,TRBV5-1
TGTGCCAGCAGCGGCGAGATCTCTTACAATGAGCAGTTCTTC,CASSGEISYNEQFF,TRBJ2-1,NA,few,TRBV9
TGCGCCAGCAGCTTGGGGCCAGCGGGGGGGCTAGAGGAGACCCAGTACTTC,CASSLGPAGGLEETQYF,TRBJ2-5,TRBD2,NA,TRBV5-1
TGTGCCAGCAGCCAAGTCGGAGGCTATGGCTACACCTTC,CASSQVGGYGYTF,TRBJ1-2,NA,NA,TRBV3-1
TGCGCCAGCAGCCCCGGACCCGCCAACCGCGAGCAGTACTTC,CASSPGPANREQYF,TRBJ2-7,NA,NA,TRBV5-1
TGTGCCGTCGACAGCCCCTATGGCTACACCTTC,CAVDSPYGYTF,TRBJ1-2,NA,few,TRBV12-3/TRBV12-4
TGCAGGGCAGCCCCCGGGACAGCGTACAATGAGCAGTTCTTC,CRAAPGTAYNEQFF,TRBJ2-1,TRBD1,NA,TRBV20-1
TGCAGTGCTAGAGAACCCCCCCAGGGGGGCGCGTGGAATGAGCAGTTCTTC,CSAREPPQGGAWNEQFF,TRBJ2-1,NA,NA,TRBV20-1
TGTGCCATCAGTCTAGGTTCCCTAGCGGGAGTCCAAGAGACCCAGTACTTC,CAISLGSLAGVQETQYF,TRBJ2-5,TRBD2,few,TRBV10-3
TGCAGTGCTAGAGTAGCAGGGGGGGCCAAAAACATTCAGTACTTC,CSARVAGGAKNIQYF,TRBJ2-4,NA,many,TRBV20-1
TGTGCCTGCAGACTTAGCGGGAGGGCCCGAGAGACCCAGTACTTC,CACRLSGRARETQYF,TRBJ2-5,TRBD2,once,TRBV27
TGCGCCAGCAGGGTTCGAGGGCCAGGGGACTACGAGCAGTACTTC,CASRVRGPGDYEQYF,TRBJ2-7,NA,NA,TRBV5-1
TGTGCCAGCAGCTTGGACACAAAAGAGGCTGAGCAGTTCTTC,CASSLDTKEAEQFF,TRBJ2-1,NA,NA,TRBV5-4
TGCGCCAGCAGTGAGGCGGTAACAATGAACACTGAAGCTTTCTTT,CASSEAVTMNTEAFF,TRBJ1-1,NA,NA,TRBV10-2
TGTGCCAACAGTGAACCGGCTAGCGGGAGAAGTGAGCAGTTCTTC,CANSEPASGRSEQFF,TRBJ2-1,TRBD2,few,TRBV2
TGTGCCAGCAGTTTCAAAGGCGGGAGCGGGTACGAGCAGTACTTC,CASSFKGGSGYEQYF,TRBJ2-7,TRBD2,once,TRBV27
TGTGCCAGCAGGGTCGGGACAGGGTGTGAGACCCAGTACTTC,CASRVGTGCETQYF,TRBJ2-5,TRBD1,few,TRBV12-3/TRBV12-4
TGTGCCAGCAGCGAGACAATTTGGGGAGAGACCCAGTACTTC,CASSETIWGETQYF,TRBJ2-5,NA,few,TRBV9